What follows describes a single TCR beta chain. Only in-frame clones appear in the TCRdb table, and some are missing; sequencing was by immunoSEQ multiplex PCR. This table holds tens of thousands of clones, about 84% found once. The CDR3 runs 13 residues. Deletions cut 0 bases from V and 7 bases from J, with 11 bases between. The germline V gene encodes CDR1 SGHNT and CDR2 YYREEE (reference sequence). The source of the sample is a study of blood T cell repertoires in COVID-19. Turning to the study itself: COVID-19 samples, acute and convalescent, were from the United States, Italy and Spain. T cells, B-cell-depleted T cells, or PBMCs supplied cDNA or gDNA.

This chain joins TRBV5-4 and TRBJ2-7; tentative D call: TRBD2 (6 bases). The sequence was collected from a human donor in a cohort sampled during active COVID-19. Specimen: peripheral blood. CDR3 sequence: CASSLEPAGEQYF. The CDR3 DNA is TGTGCCAGCAGCTTGGAGCCGGCGGGGGAGCAGTACTTC. Looking up the rest from reference TRBV5-4 and TRBJ2-7 gives the full variable domain: ETGVTQSPTHLIKTRGQQVTLRCSSQSGHNTVSWYQQALGQGPQFIFQYYREEENGRGNFPPRFSGLQFPNYSSELNVNALELDDSALYLCASSLEPAGEQYFGPGTRLTVT.